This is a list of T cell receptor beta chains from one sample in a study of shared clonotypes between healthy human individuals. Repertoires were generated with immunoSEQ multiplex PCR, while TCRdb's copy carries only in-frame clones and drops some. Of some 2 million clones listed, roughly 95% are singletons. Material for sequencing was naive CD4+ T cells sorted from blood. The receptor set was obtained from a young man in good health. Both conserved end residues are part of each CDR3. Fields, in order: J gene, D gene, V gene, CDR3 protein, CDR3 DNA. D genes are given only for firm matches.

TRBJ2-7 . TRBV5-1 CASSVLGQNYEQYF TGCGCCAGCAGCGTTCTGGGCCAAAACTACGAGCAGTACTTC
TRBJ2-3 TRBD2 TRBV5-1 CAGSGGAITDTQYF TGCGCCGGGTCGGGAGGGGCCATCACAGATACGCAGTATTTT
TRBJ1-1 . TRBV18 CASSPRAGVMNTEAFF TGTGCCAGCTCACCCAGGGCAGGGGTCATGAACACTGAAGCTTTCTTT
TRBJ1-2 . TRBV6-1 CASRVTRNYGYTF TGTGCCAGCAGAGTCACCAGAAACTATGGCTACACCTTC
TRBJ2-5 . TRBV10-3 CAISEGGTETQYF TGTGCCATCAGTGAGGGGGGTACGGAGACCCAGTACTTC
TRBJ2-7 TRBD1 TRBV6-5 CASSYSGTDSYEQYF TGTGCCAGCAGTTACTCGGGGACAGACTCCTACGAGCAGTACTTC
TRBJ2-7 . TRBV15 CATSRDRLSYEQYF TGTGCCACCAGCAGAGATCGCCTCTCCTACGAGCAGTACTTC
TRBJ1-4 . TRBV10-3 CAISEGGTKANEKLFF TGTGCCATCAGTGAGGGAGGGACAAAGGCTAATGAAAAACTGTTTTTT
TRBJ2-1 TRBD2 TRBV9 CASSVEASGVYNEQFF TGTGCCAGCAGCGTAGAGGCTAGCGGGGTCTACAATGAGCAGTTCTTC
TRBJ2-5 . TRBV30 CAWTPDSQETQYF TGTGCCTGGACTCCGGACAGCCAAGAGACCCAGTACTTC
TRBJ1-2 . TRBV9 CASSLSPLDYGYTF TGTGCCAGCAGTCTGAGCCCATTAGACTATGGCTACACCTTC
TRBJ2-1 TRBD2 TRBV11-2 CASTLVLGRALSNEQFF TGTGCCAGCACCCTAGTTTTAGGGAGGGCCCTTTCCAATGAGCAGTTCTTC
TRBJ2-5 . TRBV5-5 CASSGTVTFQETQYF TGTGCCAGCAGCGGGACCGTTACTTTCCAAGAGACCCAGTACTTC
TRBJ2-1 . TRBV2 CAWGRDYNEQFF TGTGCCTGGGGCAGGGACTACAATGAGCAGTTCTTC
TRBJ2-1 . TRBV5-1 CASSELGDLSYNEQFF TGCGCCAGCAGCGAACTTGGGGACTTGTCCTACAATGAGCAGTTCTTC
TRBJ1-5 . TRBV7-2 CASSFVGVGSQPQHF TGTGCCAGCAGCTTTGTGGGGGTAGGGAGTCAGCCCCAGCATTTT
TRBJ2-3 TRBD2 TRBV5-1 CASSLPTAGGVTDTQYF TGCGCCAGCAGCTTGCCGACGGCGGGAGGAGTGACAGATACGCAGTATTTT
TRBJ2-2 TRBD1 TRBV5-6 CASSLRTGVNTGELFF TGTGCCAGCAGCTTGAGGACAGGGGTCAACACCGGGGAGCTGTTTTTT
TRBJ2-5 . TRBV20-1 CSARKETQYF TGCAGTGCTAGGAAGGAGACCCAGTACTTC